A single sample gave rise to the 16 T cell receptor beta chains below, sequenced in a study of cytomegalovirus exposure and HLA in healthy donors (dated by TCRdb to the late 2010s). Libraries were constructed by the immunoSEQ multiplex PCR assay. This is the immuneACCESS table as TCRdb keeps it, with only in-frame sequences that have V and J called. A part of the clones is gone; compared with another copy, unresolved V genes explain less than half, and the rest is unexplained. The sample profile shows roughly 130,000 clones; about nine tenths of them were found once. The ten biggest clones cover approximately 1.5% of the sample. Sequenced input: PBMCs. All receptors derive from a man aged 25 to 40 in good health and CMV-seronegative.

The rearrangement links TRBV5-4 to TRBJ1-2, with TRBD1 matching 7 bases. This CDR3 has 17 residues. Germline V lookup: CDR1 SGHNT, CDR2 YYREEE (reference sequence). The V and J ends lost 4 bases and 6 bases, in that order; junction bases with no gene match: 18. The CDR3 sequence: CASSLAQGSRNGDGYTF. For the CDR3, the DNA is TGTGCCAGCAGCCTGGCACAGGGGTCCAGAAACGGGGATGGCTACACCTTC.

The chain joins TRBV2 to TRBJ2-5; 8 bases align to TRBD2. With V trimmed by 8 bases and J by 2 bases, 7 bases remained unmatched. Germline loops: CDR1 SNHLY, CDR2 FYNNEI. This CDR3 is 14 amino acids long. CDR3 nucleotides: TGTGCCAGCCGCTCTTCTAGCGGGCAAGAGACCCAGTACTTC. This gives the protein CASRSSSGQETQYF. The entire variable domain, with the rest obtained from reference TRBV2 and TRBJ2-5, is as follows: EPEVTQTPSHQVTQMGQEVILRCVPISNHLYFYWYRQILGQKVEFLVSFYNNEISEKSEIFDDQFSVERPDGSNFTLKIRSTKLEDSAMYFCASRSSSGQETQYFGPGTRLLVL.

The rearrangement joins TRBV7-2 to TRBJ2-2; 10 bases align to TRBD2. CDR3 length: 18 amino acids. V gave up 5 bases and J gave up 3 bases; unmatched junction bases: 12. Germline lookup yields CDR1 SGHTA and CDR2 FQGNSA. The CDR3 bases are TGTGCCAGCAGCCGACTTGGGGTAGCGGGAGGTTACACCGGGGAGCTGTTTTTT. It is translated as CASSRLGVAGGYTGELFF.

The chain has TRBV2 and TRBJ1-2; unclear D gene. Germline V gene lookup returns CDR1 SNHLY and CDR2 FYNNEI. The CDR3 has 14 amino acids. V gave up 8 bases and J gave up 6 bases, with 19 bases separating them. The CDR3 DNA reads as TGTGCCAGCGTCAGAAATGGAGACGGGGATGGCTACACCTTC. Translating gives CASVRNGDGDGYTF.

The chain has TRBV19 and TRBJ2-4; 10 bases are shared with TRBD2. With V trimmed by 0 bases and J by 0 bases, 2 bases remained unmatched. CDR1 is LNHDA and CDR2 is SQIVND in the germline V gene (reference sequence). There are 17 residues in the CDR3. CDR3 in DNA: TGTGCCAGTAGTATAGAGGGACTAGCGCTAGCCAAAAACATTCAGTACTTC. Translated, it gives CASSIEGLALAKNIQYF.

This chain uses TRBV4-1 with TRBJ1-6; 10 nucleotides match TRBD1. Germline V gene data show CDR1 as MGHRA and CDR2 as YSYEKL. The ends lost 0 bases at V and 1 base at J; junction bases unmatched: 9. The CDR3 has 20 residues. The CDR3 DNA reads as TGCGCCAGCAGCCAAGATGGTTCGACAGGGGGCGTTTCCTATAATTCACCCCTCCACTTT. Translating gives CASSQDGSTGGVSYNSPLHF.

In its sample, this clone was seen a few times. CDR3 sequence reads: CASSFRQSNQPQHF. The CDR3, as DNA: TGTGCCAGCAGCTTCCGACAGTCCAATCAGCCCCAGCATTTT. V usage is TRBV5-8 and J usage is TRBJ1-5; D is perhaps TRBD1 (5 bases). The V end lost 2 bases, the J end lost 3 bases, and 9 bases lay between the germline ends. The germline V gene has CDR1 SGHTS and CDR2 YDEGEE. The CDR3 consists of 14 residues.

The chain uses TRBV11-2 and TRBJ2-1, with 10 nucleotides matching TRBD2. The CDR3 is 17 amino acids. Germline V gives CDR1 SGHAT, CDR2 FQNNGV. J gave up 5 bases and V 0 bases, and 7 bases lay outside the gene matches. The CDR3: CASSLDRSGRWDNEQFF. The CDR3 nucleotides read TGTGCCAGCAGCTTAGATCGTAGCGGGAGGTGGGACAATGAGCAGTTCTTC. The full variable domain, its missing parts supplied by reference TRBV11-2 and TRBJ2-1, is EAGVAQSPRYKIIEKRQSVAFWCNPISGHATLYWYQQILGQGPKLLIQFQNNGVVDDSQLPKDRFSAERLKGVDSTLKIQPAKLEDSAVYLCASSLDRSGRWDNEQFFGPGTRLTVL.

CDR3 sequence (DNA): TGTGCCAGCAGCTTTTTGGGCGATACGCAGTATTTT. This translates into CASSFLGDTQYF. The V call is TRBV7-2, the J call TRBJ2-3; D not resolved. Trimming took 3 bases from V and 6 from J, leaving 7 bases between them. CDR3 length: 12 residues. Germline CDR1 and CDR2: SGHTA and FQGNSA.

The chain couples TRBV10-3 to TRBJ2-7; 10 bases map to TRBD2. The germline V gene has CDR1 ENHRY and CDR2 SYGVKD. V was pared by 6 bases and J by 0 bases, with 5 bases of the junction left unmatched. This CDR3 contains 15 residues. CDR3 in DNA: TGTGCCATCAGGGGATTAGCGGGAGGCTCCTACGAGCAGTACTTC. Residues: CAIRGLAGGSYEQYF.

The chain has TRBV4-1 and TRBJ1-2, with D perhaps TRBD1 (6 bases). The CDR3 sequence is 15 residues long. CDR1 is MGHRA and CDR2 is YSYEKL in the germline V gene. V was clipped by 4 bases and J by 7 bases, with 19 bases between them. The CDR3 sequence: CASSLPGVASFGYTF. The CDR3 DNA is TGCGCCAGCAGCCTCCCAGGGGTCGCAAGCTTTGGCTACACCTTC.

The J gene is TRBJ2-3, the V gene TRBV2; 8 positions agree with TRBD2. The ends lost 11 bases at V and 1 base at J; junction bases unmatched: 23. The CDR3 is made up of 19 amino acids. The germline gives CDR1 SNHLY, CDR2 FYNNEI. In DNA form, the CDR3 reads TGTGCCTGCCGCGTCGGCGGGATGGGGACTAGGTTTCGCACAGATACGCAGTATTTT. Translation: CACRVGGMGTRFRTDTQYF.

The chain joins TRBV4-2 to TRBJ1-4, with D unclear. V was trimmed by 0 bases and J by 0 bases, leaving 11 bases between them. The CDR3 loop spans 17 amino acids. Germline assignment: CDR1 LGHNA and CDR2 YNFKEQ. The CDR3 coding sequence is TGTGCCAGCAGCCAAGATCTAGGCGGTTCAACTAATGAAAAACTGTTTTTT. Amino acid sequence: CASSQDLGGSTNEKLFF.

The rearrangement uses TRBV5-1 and TRBJ2-1, with 9 bases aligning to TRBD2. CDR3 length equals 16 residues. CDR1 and CDR2 from the germline V gene are SGHRS and YFSETQ. Germline trimming cut 5 bases from V and 8 bases from J; bases unmatched to any gene: 14. For the CDR3, the DNA is TGCGCCAGCAGACCCGTCGCACTAGCGGGTATCTATGAGCAGTTCTTC. This translates into CASRPVALAGIYEQFF.

V is TRBV29-1 and J is TRBJ1-5, with TRBD1 matching over 9 bases. This CDR3 spans 15 amino acids. V was clipped by 0 bases and J by 2 bases; unmatched bases: 2. The germline gives CDR1 SQVTM, CDR2 ANQGSEA. The CDR3 sequence is CSVEEGQGGNQPQHF. CDR3 nucleotides: TGCAGCGTTGAAGAGGGACAGGGAGGCAATCAGCCCCAGCATTTT.

The J gene is TRBJ2-5, the V gene TRBV28; 10 bases are shared with TRBD1. The CDR3 runs to 17 residues. In germline, CDR1 is MDHEN, CDR2 SYDVKM. V gave up 4 bases and J gave up 4 bases; unmatched junction bases: 12. The CDR3 region has the DNA TGTGCCAGCAGTTCTCTCCGGGACAGGGGTTTCGCAGAGACCCAGTACTTC. Translation: CASSSLRDRGFAETQYF.